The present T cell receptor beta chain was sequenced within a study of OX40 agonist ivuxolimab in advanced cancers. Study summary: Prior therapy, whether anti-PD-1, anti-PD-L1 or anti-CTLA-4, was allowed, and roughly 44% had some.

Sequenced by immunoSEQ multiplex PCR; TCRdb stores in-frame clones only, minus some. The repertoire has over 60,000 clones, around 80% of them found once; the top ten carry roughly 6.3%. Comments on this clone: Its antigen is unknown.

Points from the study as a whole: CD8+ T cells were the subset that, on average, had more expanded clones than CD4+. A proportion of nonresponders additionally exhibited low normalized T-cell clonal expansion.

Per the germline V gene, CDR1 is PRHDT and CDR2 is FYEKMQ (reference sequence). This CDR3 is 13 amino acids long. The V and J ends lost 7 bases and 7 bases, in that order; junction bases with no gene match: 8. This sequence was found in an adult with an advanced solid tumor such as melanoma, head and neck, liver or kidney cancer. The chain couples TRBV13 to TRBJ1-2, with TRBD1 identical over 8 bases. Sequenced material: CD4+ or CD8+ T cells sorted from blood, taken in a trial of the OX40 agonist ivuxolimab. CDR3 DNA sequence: TGTGCCAGCACCGACAGGGGCCTCGGTGGCTACACCTTC. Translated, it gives CASTDRGLGGYTF.